The 6 T cell receptor beta chains reported below all come from one sample, sequenced in a study of shared clonotypes between healthy human individuals. The protocol was immunoSEQ multiplex PCR, while the TCRdb copy is restricted to in-frame clones and leaves out a portion. The sample has around 1.9 million clones, about 93% seen once. Naivety among CD8 cells was defined by CD45RO negativity and positive CCR7 selection, thereby excluding terminally differentiated effector memory CD45RA+ cells. The sequencing input was naive CD8+ T cells from PBMCs. Receptors were obtained from a man younger than 35 in good health. Some clones in this sample may be carry-over from other donors' samples.

This chain connects TRBV7-6 to TRBJ2-7; D gene uncertain. The CDR3 is 13 amino acids. Germline CDR1 reads SGHVS; CDR2 reads FNYEAQ. With 6 bases removed from V and 3 bases from J, the gap between germline ends came to 12 bases. CDR3 sequence reads: CASSPFPGYEQYF. CDR3 nucleotides: TGTGCCAGCAGTCCGTTCCCCGGCTACGAGCAGTACTTC.

The J gene is TRBJ2-2, the V gene TRBV19, with D maybe TRBD1 (5 bases). This CDR3 region has 12 residues. The V gene lost 8 bases and the J gene lost 4 bases, with 8 bases spanning the gap. Germline V gene data show CDR1 as LNHDA and CDR2 as SQIVND (reference sequence). CDR3 sequence (DNA): TGTGCCAGTCTCAGGGCCACCGGGGAGCTGTTTTTT. It translates to CASLRATGELFF.

V gene TRBV4-1 combines with J gene TRBJ2-1; TRBD1 matches 9 bases. The CDR3 covers 18 residues. Germline V CDR1 and CDR2: MGHRA, YSYEKL. Unmatched junction bases numbered 8, after V lost 0 bases and J lost 2 bases. The CDR3 reads CASSQDSVQGATYNEQFF. In DNA, the CDR3 is TGCGCCAGCAGCCAAGATTCCGTACAGGGGGCCACCTACAATGAGCAGTTCTTC.

The chain carries TRBV7-8 and TRBJ2-1, with 11 bases lining up with TRBD2. The junction had 3 bases not matched to a gene; V was cut back by 0 bases and J by 2 bases. The CDR3 contains 17 residues. Looked up from germline, CDR1 is SGHVS and CDR2 is FQNEAQ. Here the CDR3 reads CASSLAGLAAAYNEQFF. Written as DNA, the CDR3 is TGTGCCAGCAGCTTAGCGGGACTAGCGGCGGCCTACAATGAGCAGTTCTTC.

The chain has TRBV10-3 and TRBJ2-5; TRBD2 matches at 10 bases. This CDR3 region has 16 residues. Germline-derived CDR1 and CDR2 are ENHRY and SYGVKD. After removal of 8 bases from V and 0 bases from J, the junction contained 9 bases not matched to a gene. The CDR3 DNA reads TGTGCCATCGGTCGGACTAGCGGTTTAGACCAAGAGACCCAGTACTTC. This codes for CAIGRTSGLDQETQYF.

This chain uses TRBV6-5 with TRBJ2-1; D is perhaps TRBD1 or TRBD2 (6 bases each). Trimming left V 5 bases short and J 9 bases short, with 14 bases between. CDR1 MNHEY and CDR2 SVGAGI come from the germline V gene. The CDR3 sequence is 13 residues long. The DNA of the CDR3 is TGTGCCAGCAGTAACAGGGTCGGGAGTGAGCAGTTCTTC. It translates to CASSNRVGSEQFF.